This T cell receptor beta chain was sequenced in a study of Ad26.COV2.S vaccination and SARS-CoV-2 variants. Study-wide background: Donor got 5x10^10 or 1x10^11 viral particles of Ad26.COV2.S.

This CDR3 spans 14 amino acids. Trimming took 3 bases from V and 0 from J, leaving 9 bases between them. Germline CDR1 MDHEN, CDR2 SYDVKM. The table lists this clone with a few counts. Its specificity is unknown. The method was immunoSEQ multiplex PCR; TCRdb's version includes in-frame clones alone and lacks a portion of them. The top ten hold roughly 2% of the sample, which has 300,000 to 350,000 clones, around 85% seen once. Points from the study as a whole: Substantial response breadth was reportedly seen for spike-specific CD8+ and CD4+ T cells after vaccination.

As to treatment: around 19 received Ad26.COV2.S at low or high dose, single or two shots; a few received placebo; per-sample allocation not given. Material that was analyzed had been drawn on day 63 after the first vaccine or placebo injection. A Boston donor was an adult aged 18-55 years. An Ad26 vector that expressed Wuhan-strain SARS-CoV-2 spike constituted the vaccine. The sequencing used peripheral blood, collected in a trial of Ad26.COV2.S vaccine versus placebo. The gene calls are TRBV28 and TRBJ2-7, with D uncertain. This TCR came from a person between 18 and 59 years old who received the Ad26.COV2.S COVID-19 vaccine or a placebo. The DNA of the CDR3 is TGTGCCAGCAGTTTTCACACCCTCTCCTACGAGCAGTACTTC. Translation: CASSFHTLSYEQYF.